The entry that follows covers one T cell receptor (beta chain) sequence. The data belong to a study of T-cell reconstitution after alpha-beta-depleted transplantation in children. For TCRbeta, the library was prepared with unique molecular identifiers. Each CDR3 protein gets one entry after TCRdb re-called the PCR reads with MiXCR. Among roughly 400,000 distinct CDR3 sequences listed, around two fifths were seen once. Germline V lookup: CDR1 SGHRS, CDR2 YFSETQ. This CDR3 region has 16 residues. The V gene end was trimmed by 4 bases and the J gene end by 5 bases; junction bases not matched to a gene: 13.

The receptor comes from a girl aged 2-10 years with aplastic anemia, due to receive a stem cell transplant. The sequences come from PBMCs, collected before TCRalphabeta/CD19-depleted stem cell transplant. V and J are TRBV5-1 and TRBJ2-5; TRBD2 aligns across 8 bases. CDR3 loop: CASSPPLTGGQETQYF. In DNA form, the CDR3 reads TGCGCCAGCAGCCCCCCGTTGACGGGGGGGCAGGAGACCCAGTACTTC.